This is a list of T cell receptor beta chains from one sample in a study of cytomegalovirus exposure and HLA in healthy donors. Some clones are missing from TCRdb's copy, which holds only in-frame ones; the method was immunoSEQ multiplex PCR. The sample data list about 160,000 clones. The sample consisted of PBMCs. All receptors come from a woman between 50 and 59 years old in good health and CMV-seronegative. CDR3s include the opening cysteine and the closing phenylalanine or tryptophan. D genes are given only for firm matches.

CDR3 protein: CASSFRFYEQFF
CDR3 DNA: TGTGCCAGCAGTTTCCGGTTTTATGAGCAGTTCTTC
J gene: TRBJ2-1
D gene: .
V gene: TRBV28

CDR3 protein: CASMTGVDSPLHF
CDR3 DNA: TGCGCCAGCATGACAGGGGTAGATTCACCCCTCCACTTT
J gene: TRBJ1-6
D gene: TRBD1
V gene: TRBV5-1

CDR3 protein: CASSFTTDFYEQYF
CDR3 DNA: TGTGCCAGCAGTTTTACGACCGACTTCTACGAGCAGTACTTC
J gene: TRBJ2-7
D gene: .
V gene: TRBV28

CDR3 protein: CASSPGLLNEQYF
CDR3 DNA: TGTGCCAGCTCGCCGGGACTCCTCAACGAGCAGTACTTC
J gene: TRBJ2-7
D gene: .
V gene: TRBV18

CDR3 protein: CASSQGRGDTQYF
CDR3 DNA: TGTGCCAGCAGCCAGGGGAGAGGAGATACGCAGTATTTT
J gene: TRBJ2-3
D gene: .
V gene: TRBV4-2

CDR3 protein: CASSAGAGITDTQYF
CDR3 DNA: TGTGCCAGCTCAGCAGGGGCTGGGATCACAGATACGCAGTATTTT
J gene: TRBJ2-3
D gene: .
V gene: TRBV18

CDR3 protein: CASSSAALQGYYGYTF
CDR3 DNA: TGTGCCAGCAGTTCGGCGGCACTACAGGGCTACTATGGCTACACCTTC
J gene: TRBJ1-2
D gene: .
V gene: TRBV6-5

CDR3 protein: CASSQGRGGYNNEQFF
CDR3 DNA: TGTGCCAGCAGCCAAGGGCGAGGGGGCTACAACAATGAGCAGTTCTTC
J gene: TRBJ2-1
D gene: TRBD1
V gene: TRBV4-2

CDR3 protein: CASSQTSEQYF
CDR3 DNA: TGTGCCAGCAGCCAGACTAGCGAACAGTACTTC
J gene: TRBJ2-7
D gene: TRBD2
V gene: TRBV11-2

CDR3 protein: CASSLGLAVSYEQYF
CDR3 DNA: TGTGCCAGCAGTTTGGGACTAGCGGTTTCCTACGAGCAGTACTTC
J gene: TRBJ2-7
D gene: TRBD2
V gene: TRBV28

CDR3 protein: CASRFYYEQYF
CDR3 DNA: TGTGCCAGCAGGTTCTACTACGAGCAGTACTTC
J gene: TRBJ2-7
D gene: .
V gene: TRBV5-8

CDR3 protein: CASSWRGKTDTQYF
CDR3 DNA: TGTGCCAGCAGTTGGAGGGGCAAGACAGATACGCAGTATTTT
J gene: TRBJ2-3
D gene: .
V gene: TRBV27

CDR3 protein: CASVPWASNEKLFF
CDR3 DNA: TGTGCCAGCGTCCCCTGGGCCTCTAATGAAAAACTGTTTTTT
J gene: TRBJ1-4
D gene: .
V gene: TRBV2

CDR3 protein: CASRDRGPNQPQHF
CDR3 DNA: TGTGCCAGCAGGGACAGGGGACCCAATCAGCCCCAGCATTTT
J gene: TRBJ1-5
D gene: TRBD1
V gene: TRBV2

CDR3 protein: CATSRRPPRDRQETQYF
CDR3 DNA: TGTGCCACCAGCAGGCGCCCCCCCCGGGACAGACAAGAGACCCAGTACTTC
J gene: TRBJ2-5
D gene: TRBD1
V gene: TRBV15

CDR3 protein: CASRTLGQTDGYTF
CDR3 DNA: TGTGCCAGTAGAACTTTGGGACAGACAGATGGCTACACCTTC
J gene: TRBJ1-2
D gene: TRBD1
V gene: TRBV19

CDR3 protein: CACSVRNTEAFF
CDR3 DNA: TGTGCCTGTAGCGTGAGGAACACTGAAGCTTTCTTT
J gene: TRBJ1-1
D gene: .
V gene: TRBV6-4

CDR3 protein: CASTGFGFAEAFF
CDR3 DNA: TGTGCCAGCACCGGGTTCGGTTTTGCTGAAGCTTTCTTT
J gene: TRBJ1-1
D gene: .
V gene: TRBV2

CDR3 protein: CASSSAESAYEQYF
CDR3 DNA: TGTGCCAGCAGCTCCGCCGAGAGCGCCTACGAGCAGTACTTC
J gene: TRBJ2-7
D gene: .
V gene: TRBV7-2

CDR3 protein: CASSPTGTEAFF
CDR3 DNA: TGTGCCAGCAGTCCCACGGGGACTGAAGCTTTCTTT
J gene: TRBJ1-1
D gene: .
V gene: TRBV13

CDR3 protein: CASSLFRGGAGGELFF
CDR3 DNA: TGTGCCAGCAGTTTATTTCGAGGGGGCGCAGGCGGGGAGCTGTTTTTT
J gene: TRBJ2-2
D gene: TRBD1
V gene: TRBV28

CDR3 protein: CASSLDRGGSYEQYF
CDR3 DNA: TGTGCCAGCAGCTTAGATCGGGGAGGCTCCTACGAGCAGTACTTC
J gene: TRBJ2-7
D gene: .
V gene: TRBV7-9

CDR3 protein: CASSQDVLKGVGANVLTF
CDR3 DNA: TGTGCCAGCAGCCAAGATGTCCTTAAAGGGGTAGGGGCCAACGTCCTGACTTTC
J gene: TRBJ2-6
D gene: .
V gene: TRBV4-2

CDR3 protein: CASRVQGALRSEQYF
CDR3 DNA: TGTGCCAGCAGGGTACAGGGGGCGCTTCGCAGCGAGCAGTACTTC
J gene: TRBJ2-7
D gene: TRBD1
V gene: TRBV28

CDR3 protein: CASSATPSQGYTF
CDR3 DNA: TGTGCCAGCAGCGCAACACCGTCCCAAGGCTACACCTTC
J gene: TRBJ1-2
D gene: .
V gene: TRBV6-1

CDR3 protein: CASTPPEGAQETQYF
CDR3 DNA: TGTGCCAGCACCCCGCCGGAGGGGGCACAAGAGACCCAGTACTTC
J gene: TRBJ2-5
D gene: .
V gene: TRBV28

CDR3 protein: CASSRQSDTIYF
CDR3 DNA: TGTGCCAGCAGCCGTCAGTCCGACACCATATATTTT
J gene: TRBJ1-3
D gene: .
V gene: TRBV9

CDR3 protein: CASSQGLGRDTEAFF
CDR3 DNA: TGCGCCAGCAGCCAGGGGCTAGGAAGGGACACTGAAGCTTTCTTT
J gene: TRBJ1-1
D gene: .
V gene: TRBV4-3

CDR3 protein: CASSPETTGTANYGYTF
CDR3 DNA: TGTGCCAGCTCACCAGAAACCACCGGGACAGCTAACTATGGCTACACCTTC
J gene: TRBJ1-2
D gene: TRBD1
V gene: TRBV18

CDR3 protein: CASSQAREGVGLDTQYF
CDR3 DNA: TGCGCCAGCAGCCAAGCGAGGGAGGGGGTCGGGTTGGATACGCAGTATTTT
J gene: TRBJ2-3
D gene: .
V gene: TRBV4-1

CDR3 protein: CASSQPLGGATEAFF
CDR3 DNA: TGTGCCAGCAGCCAACCGCTTGGGGGGGCAACTGAAGCTTTCTTT
J gene: TRBJ1-1
D gene: .
V gene: TRBV4-2

CDR3 protein: CASTQGESGGYEQYF
CDR3 DNA: TGTGCCAGCACCCAGGGAGAGAGCGGGGGGTACGAGCAGTACTTC
J gene: TRBJ2-7
D gene: TRBD2
V gene: TRBV6-1

CDR3 protein: CAWTGTEYSPLHF
CDR3 DNA: TGTGCCTGGACGGGGACAGAGTATTCACCCCTCCACTTT
J gene: TRBJ1-6
D gene: TRBD1
V gene: TRBV30

CDR3 protein: CASSPWDRYHSNQPQHF
CDR3 DNA: TGTGCCAGCAGCCCCTGGGACAGATATCATAGCAATCAGCCCCAGCATTTT
J gene: TRBJ1-5
D gene: TRBD1
V gene: TRBV13

CDR3 protein: CASSQSGDRGRMNTEAFF
CDR3 DNA: TGCGCCAGCAGTCAATCGGGGGACAGGGGGCGGATGAACACTGAAGCTTTCTTT
J gene: TRBJ1-1
D gene: TRBD1
V gene: TRBV23-1

CDR3 protein: CASSLLRGASYNEQFF
CDR3 DNA: TGTGCCAGCTCTCTTTTGCGGGGGGCCTCCTACAATGAGCAGTTCTTC
J gene: TRBJ2-1
D gene: TRBD2
V gene: TRBV18

CDR3 protein: CASSHGLAGSTGELFF
CDR3 DNA: TGTGCCAGCAGTCACGGACTAGCGGGTAGCACCGGGGAGCTGTTTTTT
J gene: TRBJ2-2
D gene: TRBD2
V gene: TRBV27

CDR3 protein: CASTWSYSNQPQHF
CDR3 DNA: TGTGCCAGCACGTGGAGTTATAGCAATCAGCCCCAGCATTTT
J gene: TRBJ1-5
D gene: .
V gene: TRBV2

CDR3 protein: CASSSKQGNTIYF
CDR3 DNA: TGTGCCAGCAGTTCCAAACAGGGAAACACCATATATTTT
J gene: TRBJ1-3
D gene: .
V gene: TRBV6-5

CDR3 protein: CASSFPPSGATYEQYF
CDR3 DNA: TGTGCCAGCAGTTTTCCCCCGTCGGGAGCCACCTACGAGCAGTACTTC
J gene: TRBJ2-7
D gene: .
V gene: TRBV28

CDR3 protein: CASRPGLGNTIYF
CDR3 DNA: TGCGCCAGCAGGCCGGGACTTGGAAACACCATATATTTT
J gene: TRBJ1-3
D gene: .
V gene: TRBV4-1

CDR3 protein: CASSSPGSGAYEQYF
CDR3 DNA: TGTGCCAGCAGTTCACCGGGGAGCGGGGCCTACGAGCAGTACTTC
J gene: TRBJ2-7
D gene: TRBD2
V gene: TRBV27

CDR3 protein: CASREQGFDEQYF
CDR3 DNA: TGCGCCAGCAGGGAACAGGGGTTCGACGAGCAGTACTTC
J gene: TRBJ2-7
D gene: TRBD1
V gene: TRBV5-1

CDR3 protein: CASSLRDRVGLSGNTIYF
CDR3 DNA: TGTGCCAGCAGTCTCCGCGATCGGGTCGGGTTGTCTGGAAACACCATATATTTT
J gene: TRBJ1-3
D gene: .
V gene: TRBV7-2

CDR3 protein: CAISEGQVSNQPQHF
CDR3 DNA: TGTGCCATCAGTGAAGGACAGGTCTCCAATCAGCCCCAGCATTTT
J gene: TRBJ1-5
D gene: TRBD1
V gene: TRBV10-3

CDR3 protein: CASSPGQGIRETQYF
CDR3 DNA: TGTGCCAGCAGTCCCGGACAGGGGATTCGTGAGACCCAGTACTTC
J gene: TRBJ2-5
D gene: TRBD1
V gene: TRBV27